The present T cell receptor (beta chain) was sequenced within a study of T cells after yellow fever vaccination. Turning to this clonotype: Its antigen is not identified.

Using its own MiXCR run on the 5' RACE reads, TCRdb lists one record per CDR3 protein. Of approximately 580,000 distinct CDR3 sequences listed, roughly a sixth are singletons. Whole-study results and caveats: The appearance of a small share of clonotypes in both CD4 and CD8 compartments was observed. Booster samples showed a return of most primary-vaccination clones (approximately 96% CD4, approximately 88% CD8).

V lost 4 bases to trimming and J lost 8 bases; unmatched junction nucleotides: 11. CDR1 is LGHNA and CDR2 is YSLEER in the germline V gene. The CDR3 sequence is 16 residues long. The sequencing used PBMCs, collected 4 to 5 days after the first yellow fever vaccination. This receptor was taken from a man aged 18 to 30 who received the YFV17D yellow fever vaccine. The chain joins TRBV4-3 to TRBJ2-4; 10 nucleotides match TRBD1. The CDR3 region is CASSRGFGTGEYIQYF. As DNA, the CDR3 is TGCGCCAGCAGCCGCGGGTTCGGGACAGGGGAATACATTCAGTACTTC.